Only a few counts were recorded for the clone carrying this T cell receptor beta chain. The antigen is unknown. The primer mix had 60 Vbeta and 13 Jbeta primers. The assay was immunoSEQ multiplex PCR, and TCRdb's table has in-frame clones only and misses some. This sample has over 150,000 clones; about 80% occur once, and the top ten carry 2.9%. CDR3 length: 14 residues. CDR1 is MNHNY and CDR2 is SVGAGI in the germline V gene (reference sequence). V dropped 8 bases and J dropped 5; count of bases not matched to a gene: 6. This sample is part of a study of cytomegalovirus exposure and HLA in healthy donors. Donors had nominal health at sampling but likely had unrecorded immune exposures. Study outcomes and limitations: In a later analysis, TCR beta V- and J-gene trimming showed a link to a missense DCLRE1C variant.

Sequenced input: PBMCs. The receptor was derived from a woman in her 30s in good health and CMV-seronegative. The J gene is TRBJ1-4, the V gene TRBV6-6, with TRBD1 identical over 9 bases. CDR3 nucleotide sequence: TGTGCCAGCGGGGACAGGGAGGGGAATGAAAAACTGTTTTTT. This codes for CASGDREGNEKLFF.